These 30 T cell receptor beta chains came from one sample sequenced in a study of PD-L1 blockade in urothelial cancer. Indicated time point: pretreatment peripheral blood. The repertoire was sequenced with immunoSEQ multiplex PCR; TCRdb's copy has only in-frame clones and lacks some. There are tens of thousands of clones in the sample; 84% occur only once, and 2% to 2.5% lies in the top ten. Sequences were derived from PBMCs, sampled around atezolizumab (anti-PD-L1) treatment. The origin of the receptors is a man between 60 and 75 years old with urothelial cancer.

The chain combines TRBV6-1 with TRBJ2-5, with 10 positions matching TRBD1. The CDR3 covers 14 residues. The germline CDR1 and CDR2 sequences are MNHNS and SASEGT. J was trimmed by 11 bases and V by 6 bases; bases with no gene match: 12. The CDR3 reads CASRNPGTGDKQYF. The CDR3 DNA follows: TGTGCCAGCAGGAACCCCGGGACAGGGGACAAGCAGTACTTC.

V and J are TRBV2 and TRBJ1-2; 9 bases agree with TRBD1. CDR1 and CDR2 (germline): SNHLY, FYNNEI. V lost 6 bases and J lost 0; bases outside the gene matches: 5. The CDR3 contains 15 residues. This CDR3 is CASRGGQGTNYGYTF. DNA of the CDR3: TGTGCCAGCAGGGGGGGACAGGGAACTAACTATGGCTACACCTTC.

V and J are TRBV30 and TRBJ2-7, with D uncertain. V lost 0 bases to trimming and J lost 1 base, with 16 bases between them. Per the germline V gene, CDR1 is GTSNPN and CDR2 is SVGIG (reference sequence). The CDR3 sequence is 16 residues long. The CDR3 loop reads CAWSVTGGSRSYEQYF. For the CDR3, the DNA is TGTGCCTGGAGTGTAACCGGCGGCAGCCGATCCTACGAGCAGTACTTC.

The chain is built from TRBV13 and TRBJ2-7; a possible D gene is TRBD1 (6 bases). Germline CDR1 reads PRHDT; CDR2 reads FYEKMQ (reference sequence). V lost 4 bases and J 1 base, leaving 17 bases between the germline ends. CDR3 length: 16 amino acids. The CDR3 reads CASSYGLGRGSYEQYF. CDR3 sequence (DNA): TGTGCCAGCAGCTATGGACTTGGCAGGGGATCCTACGAGCAGTACTTC.

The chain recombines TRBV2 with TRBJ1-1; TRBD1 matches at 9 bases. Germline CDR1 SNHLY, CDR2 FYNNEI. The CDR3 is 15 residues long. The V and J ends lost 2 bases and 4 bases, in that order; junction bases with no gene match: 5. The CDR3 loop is CASSESSGQGTEAFF. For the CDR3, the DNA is TGTGCCAGCAGTGAATCGTCGGGACAGGGCACTGAAGCTTTCTTT.

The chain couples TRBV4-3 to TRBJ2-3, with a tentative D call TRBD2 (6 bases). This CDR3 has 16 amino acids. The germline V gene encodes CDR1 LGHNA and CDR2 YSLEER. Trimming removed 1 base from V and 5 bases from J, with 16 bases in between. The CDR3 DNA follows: TGCGCCAGCAGCCAAGCCCCCGGCCAGGGAGGAGATACGCAGTATTTT. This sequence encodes CASSQAPGQGGDTQYF.

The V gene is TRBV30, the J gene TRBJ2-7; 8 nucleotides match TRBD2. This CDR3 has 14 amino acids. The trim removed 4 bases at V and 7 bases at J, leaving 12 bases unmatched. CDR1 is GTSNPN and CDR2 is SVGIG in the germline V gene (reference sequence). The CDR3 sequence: CAWKREGVSSEQYF. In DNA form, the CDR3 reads TGTGCCTGGAAACGGGAGGGGGTCTCTTCTGAGCAGTACTTC.

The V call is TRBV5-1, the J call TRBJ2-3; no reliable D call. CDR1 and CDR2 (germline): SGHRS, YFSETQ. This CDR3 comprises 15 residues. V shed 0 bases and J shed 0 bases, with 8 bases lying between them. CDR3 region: CASSLAPESTDTQYF. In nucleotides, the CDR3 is TGCGCCAGCAGCTTGGCCCCTGAGAGCACAGATACGCAGTATTTT.

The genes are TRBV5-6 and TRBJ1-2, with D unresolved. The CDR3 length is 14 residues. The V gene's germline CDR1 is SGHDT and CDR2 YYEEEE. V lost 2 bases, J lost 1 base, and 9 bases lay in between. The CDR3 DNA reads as TGTGCCAGCAGCTTTGAGGGTAGTAACTATGGCTACACCTTC. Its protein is CASSFEGSNYGYTF.

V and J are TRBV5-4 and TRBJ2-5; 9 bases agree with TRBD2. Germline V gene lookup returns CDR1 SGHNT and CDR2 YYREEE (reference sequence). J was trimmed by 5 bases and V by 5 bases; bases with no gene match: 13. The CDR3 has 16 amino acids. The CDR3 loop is CASRKAGGPVGETQYF. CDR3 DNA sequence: TGTGCCAGCAGAAAGGCGGGAGGGCCGGTGGGGGAGACCCAGTACTTC.

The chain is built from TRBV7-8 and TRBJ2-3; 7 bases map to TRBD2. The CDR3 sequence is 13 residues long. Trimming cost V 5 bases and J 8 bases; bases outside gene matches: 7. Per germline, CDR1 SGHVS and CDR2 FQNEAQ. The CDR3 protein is CASSRGTMGTQYF. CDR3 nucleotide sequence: TGTGCCAGCAGCCGGGGGACTATGGGTACGCAGTATTTT.

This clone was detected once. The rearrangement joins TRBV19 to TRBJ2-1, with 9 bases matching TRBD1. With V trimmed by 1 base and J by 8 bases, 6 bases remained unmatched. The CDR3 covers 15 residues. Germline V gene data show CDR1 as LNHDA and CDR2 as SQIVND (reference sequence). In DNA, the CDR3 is TGTGCCAGTAGTATAGGGACAGGGGCGGGGTATGAGCAGTTCTTC. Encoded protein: CASSIGTGAGYEQFF.

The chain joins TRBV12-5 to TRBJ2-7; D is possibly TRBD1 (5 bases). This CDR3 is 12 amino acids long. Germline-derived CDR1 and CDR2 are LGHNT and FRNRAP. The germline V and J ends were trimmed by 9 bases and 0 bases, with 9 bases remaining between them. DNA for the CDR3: TGTGCTAGCAAGGGGAACTCCTACGAGCAGTACTTC. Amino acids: CASKGNSYEQYF.

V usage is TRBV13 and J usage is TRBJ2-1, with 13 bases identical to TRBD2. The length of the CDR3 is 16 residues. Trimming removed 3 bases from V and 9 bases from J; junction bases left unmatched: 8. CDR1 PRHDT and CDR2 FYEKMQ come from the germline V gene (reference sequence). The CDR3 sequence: CASSFLGLAGAGEQFF. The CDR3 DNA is TGTGCCAGCAGCTTCCTCGGACTAGCGGGAGCGGGTGAGCAGTTCTTC. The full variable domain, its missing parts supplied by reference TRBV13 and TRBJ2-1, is AAGVIQSPRHLIKEKRETATLKCYPIPRHDTVYWYQQGPGQDPQFLISFYEKMQSDKGSIPDRFSAQQFSDYHSELNMSSLELGDSALYFCASSFLGLAGAGEQFFGPGTRLTVL.

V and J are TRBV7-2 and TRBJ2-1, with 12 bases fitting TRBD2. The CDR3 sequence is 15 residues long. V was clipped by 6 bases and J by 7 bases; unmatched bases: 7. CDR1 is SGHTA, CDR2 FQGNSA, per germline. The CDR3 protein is CASSAGLAGSNEQFF. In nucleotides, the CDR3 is TGTGCCAGCAGTGCCGGACTAGCGGGAAGTAATGAGCAGTTCTTC.

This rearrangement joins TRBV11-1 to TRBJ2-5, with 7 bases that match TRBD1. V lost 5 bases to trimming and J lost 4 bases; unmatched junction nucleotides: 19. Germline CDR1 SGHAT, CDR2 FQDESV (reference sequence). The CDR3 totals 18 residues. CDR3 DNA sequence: TGTGCCAGCAGCCCTCCTTCAAGGGGGACAGTCTCGAGAGAGACCCAGTACTTC. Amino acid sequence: CASSPPSRGTVSRETQYF. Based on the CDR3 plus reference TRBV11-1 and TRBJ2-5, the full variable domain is EAEVAQSPRYKITEKSQAVAFWCDPISGHATLYWYRQILGQGPELLVQFQDESVVDDSQLPKDRFSAERLKGVDSTLKIQPAELGDSAMYLCASSPPSRGTVSRETQYFGPGTRLLVL.

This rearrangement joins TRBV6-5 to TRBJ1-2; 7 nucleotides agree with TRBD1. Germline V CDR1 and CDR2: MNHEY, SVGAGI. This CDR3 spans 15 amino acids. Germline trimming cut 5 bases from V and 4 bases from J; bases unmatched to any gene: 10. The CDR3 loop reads CASSQYDRDGYGYTF. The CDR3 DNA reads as TGTGCCAGCAGTCAGTATGACAGGGATGGCTATGGCTACACCTTC.

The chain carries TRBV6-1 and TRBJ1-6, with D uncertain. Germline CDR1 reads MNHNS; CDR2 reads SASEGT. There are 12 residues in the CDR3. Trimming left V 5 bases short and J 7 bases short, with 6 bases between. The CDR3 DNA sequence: TGTGCCAGCAGTATACAGAATTCACCCCTCCACTTT. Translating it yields CASSIQNSPLHF.

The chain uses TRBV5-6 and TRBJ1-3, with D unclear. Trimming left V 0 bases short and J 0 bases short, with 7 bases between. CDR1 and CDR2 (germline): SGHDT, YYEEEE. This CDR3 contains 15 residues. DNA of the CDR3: TGTGCCAGCAGCTTGGATCCGAGCTCTGGAAACACCATATATTTT. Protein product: CASSLDPSSGNTIYF.

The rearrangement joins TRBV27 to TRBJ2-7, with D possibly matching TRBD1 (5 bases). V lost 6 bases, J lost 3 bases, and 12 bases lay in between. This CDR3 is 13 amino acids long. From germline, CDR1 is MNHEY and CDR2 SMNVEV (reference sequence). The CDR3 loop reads CASRLGLNYEQYF. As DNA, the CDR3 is TGTGCCAGCAGATTGGGGCTAAACTACGAGCAGTACTTC.

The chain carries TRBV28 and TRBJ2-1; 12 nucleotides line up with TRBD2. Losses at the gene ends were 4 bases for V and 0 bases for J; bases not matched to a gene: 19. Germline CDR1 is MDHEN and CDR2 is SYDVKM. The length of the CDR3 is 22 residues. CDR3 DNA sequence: TGTGCCAGCAGTTCCGCCGGAAGGGGGCTGGCTAGCGGGAGGGCCTCCTACAATGAGCAGTTCTTC. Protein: CASSSAGRGLASGRASYNEQFF. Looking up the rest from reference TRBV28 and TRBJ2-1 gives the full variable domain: DVKVTQSSRYLVKRTGEKVFLECVQDMDHENMFWYRQDPGLGLRLIYFSYDVKMKEKGDIPEGYSVSREKKERFSLILESASTNQTSMYLCASSSAGRGLASGRASYNEQFFGPGTRLTVL.

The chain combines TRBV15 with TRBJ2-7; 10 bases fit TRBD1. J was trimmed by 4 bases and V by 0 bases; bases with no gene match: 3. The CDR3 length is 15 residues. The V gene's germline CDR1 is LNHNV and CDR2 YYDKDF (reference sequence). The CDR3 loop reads CATSREGQGRYEQYF. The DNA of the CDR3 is TGTGCCACCAGCAGAGAGGGACAGGGGCGATACGAGCAGTACTTC.

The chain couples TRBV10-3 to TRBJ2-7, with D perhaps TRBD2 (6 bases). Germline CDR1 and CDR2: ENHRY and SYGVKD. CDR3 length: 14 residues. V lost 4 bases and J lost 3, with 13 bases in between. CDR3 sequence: CAISGRAEGYEQYF. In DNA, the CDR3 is TGTGCCATCAGTGGAAGAGCGGAGGGCTACGAGCAGTACTTC.

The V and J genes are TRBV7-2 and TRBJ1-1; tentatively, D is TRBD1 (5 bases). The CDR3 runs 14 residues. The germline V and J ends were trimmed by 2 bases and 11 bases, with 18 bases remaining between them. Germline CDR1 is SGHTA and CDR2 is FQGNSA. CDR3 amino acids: CASSLTSGKLGAFF. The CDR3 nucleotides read TGTGCCAGCAGCTTAACCTCAGGGAAATTAGGGGCTTTCTTT.

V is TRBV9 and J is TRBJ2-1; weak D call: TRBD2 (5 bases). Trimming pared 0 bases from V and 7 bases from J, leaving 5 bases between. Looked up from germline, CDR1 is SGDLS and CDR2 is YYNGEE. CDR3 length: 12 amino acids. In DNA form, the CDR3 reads TGTGCCAGCAGCGTAGGACTAAATGAGCAGTTCTTC. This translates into CASSVGLNEQFF.

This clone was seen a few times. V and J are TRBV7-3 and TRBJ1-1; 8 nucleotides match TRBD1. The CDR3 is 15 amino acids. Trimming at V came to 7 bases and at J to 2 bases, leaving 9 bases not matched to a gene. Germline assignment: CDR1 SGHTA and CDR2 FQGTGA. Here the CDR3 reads CASTNSGTGNTEAFF. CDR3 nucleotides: TGTGCCAGCACCAACTCGGGGACAGGAAACACTGAAGCTTTCTTT.

CDR3 nucleotides: TGTGCCAGCAGTTTAAACAGGGGGGTGGGCACAGATACGCAGTATTTT. It translates to CASSLNRGVGTDTQYF. This sequence joins TRBV28 and TRBJ2-3; TRBD1 aligns across 8 bases. Germline CDR1 is MDHEN and CDR2 is SYDVKM. This CDR3 region has 16 residues. V was pared by 2 bases and J by 1 base, with 5 bases of the junction left unmatched. The complete variable domain, with remaining parts taken from reference TRBV28 and TRBJ2-3, reads DVKVTQSSRYLVKRTGEKVFLECVQDMDHENMFWYRQDPGLGLRLIYFSYDVKMKEKGDIPEGYSVSREKKERFSLILESASTNQTSMYLCASSLNRGVGTDTQYFGPGTRLTVL.

The CDR3 region is CASSEVEGGGLETQYF. Here the CDR3 DNA reads TGTGCCAGCAGTGAAGTAGAAGGGGGCGGACTCGAGACCCAGTACTTC. The chain combines TRBV6-1 with TRBJ2-5, with 7 bases aligning to TRBD1. J was trimmed by 5 bases and V by 1 base; bases with no gene match: 10. The CDR3 totals 16 residues. Germline-derived CDR1 and CDR2 are MNHNS and SASEGT.

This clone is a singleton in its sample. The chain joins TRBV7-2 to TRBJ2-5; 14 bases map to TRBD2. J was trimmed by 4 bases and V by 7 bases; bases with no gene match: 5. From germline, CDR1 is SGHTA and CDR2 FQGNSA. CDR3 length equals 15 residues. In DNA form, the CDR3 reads TGTGCCAGCAAGACCGGACTAGCGGGAGGAGAGACCCAGTACTTC. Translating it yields CASKTGLAGGETQYF.

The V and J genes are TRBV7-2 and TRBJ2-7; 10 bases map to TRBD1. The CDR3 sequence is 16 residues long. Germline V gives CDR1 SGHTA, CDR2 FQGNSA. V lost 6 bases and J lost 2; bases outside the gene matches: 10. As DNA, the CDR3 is TGTGCCAGCAGACCCAGACCGGGACAGGGGACCTACGAGCAGTACTTC. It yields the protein CASRPRPGQGTYEQYF.